Below, 22 T cell receptor beta chains from the same sample are listed, as sequenced in a study of cytomegalovirus exposure and HLA in healthy donors. Data came from immunoSEQ multiplex PCR; TCRdb stores just in-frame clones and leaves some out. The sample shows about 150,000 clones, more than 70% of them seen only once. The material sequenced was PBMCs. All receptors come from a human donor in good health.

CDR3 in amino acids: CASRSGQAHQPQHF. The CDR3 DNA follows: TGTGCCAGCAGGAGTGGTCAGGCCCATCAGCCCCAGCATTTT. The chain joins TRBV27 to TRBJ1-5; D is unclear. CDR1 MNHEY and CDR2 SMNVEV come from the germline V gene (reference sequence). This CDR3 is 14 amino acids long. V was trimmed by 6 bases and J by 5 bases, leaving 14 bases between them.

This clone was detected a few times. The J gene is TRBJ1-2, the V gene TRBV28; D is possibly TRBD1 (5 bases). This CDR3 region has 15 residues. The germline V gene encodes CDR1 MDHEN and CDR2 SYDVKM. V lost 4 bases and J 4 bases, leaving 16 bases between the germline ends. The CDR3: CASSYGTPGSYGYTF. The CDR3, as DNA: TGTGCCAGCAGTTACGGGACTCCAGGGAGCTATGGCTACACCTTC.

The chain employs TRBV7-2 and TRBJ2-1, with D possibly matching TRBD1 (6 bases). The CDR3 is made up of 14 amino acids. Germline CDR1 and CDR2: SGHTA and FQGNSA. V gave up 3 bases and J gave up 2 bases, with 8 bases separating them. The CDR3 sequence: CASSFRDTYNEQFF. The DNA of the CDR3 is TGTGCCAGCAGCTTCCGGGACACCTACAATGAGCAGTTCTTC.

The count of this clone is one. The V gene is TRBV20-1, the J gene TRBJ2-1, with no clear D. Trimming cost V 1 base and J 9 bases, with 4 bases left between them. The CDR3 contains 10 residues. Per the germline V gene, CDR1 is DFQATT and CDR2 is SNEGSKA (reference sequence). CDR3 sequence: CSARVSEQFF. CDR3 sequence (DNA): TGCAGTGCTAGAGTCAGTGAGCAGTTCTTC.

This chain uses TRBV9 with TRBJ2-1; maybe TRBD2 (6 bases). From germline, CDR1 is SGDLS and CDR2 YYNGEE. Trimming took 0 bases from V and 3 from J, leaving 13 bases between them. This CDR3 comprises 16 residues. As DNA, the CDR3 is TGTGCCAGCAGCGTAGAAACTGCGGGAAACTACAATGAGCAGTTCTTC. It codes for CASSVETAGNYNEQFF.

This clone was detected only a few times. The chain joins TRBV25-1 to TRBJ1-2, with TRBD1 matching over 8 bases. The trim removed 4 bases at V and 7 bases at J, leaving 8 bases unmatched. The CDR3 has 14 residues. Germline assignment: CDR1 MGHDK and CDR2 SYGVNS. CDR3 bases: TGTGCCAGCAGTGGGAGACAGGGGATAAGTGGCTACACCTTC. This gives the protein CASSGRQGISGYTF.

This clone showed up just a few times. The chain uses TRBV10-3 and TRBJ1-1; TRBD1 is a possible D gene (6 bases). This CDR3 has 12 residues. CDR1 ENHRY and CDR2 SYGVKD come from the germline V gene. V was pared by 10 bases and J by 3 bases, with 12 bases between. The CDR3 spells CATRDTDTEAFF. The CDR3 DNA sequence: TGTGCCACCCGGGACACTGACACTGAAGCTTTCTTT.

This clone was counted a few times. V is TRBV7-3 and J is TRBJ2-5; a weak D match, TRBD1 (5 bases). CDR1 is SGHTA and CDR2 is FQGTGA in the germline V gene. Between the trimmed V and J ends, which lost 1 base and 2 bases, there was a span of 8 bases. This CDR3 spans 14 amino acids. CDR3 residues: CASSLNPGQETQYF. The CDR3 DNA follows: TGTGCCAGCAGCTTAAATCCAGGGCAAGAGACCCAGTACTTC.

This clone has only a few counts. The chain links TRBV7-9 to TRBJ1-1; 8 bases are shared with TRBD1. Per germline, CDR1 SEHNR and CDR2 FQNEAQ (reference sequence). This CDR3 is built from 15 residues. Trimming took 5 bases from V and 1 from J; bases not matched to a gene: 6. CDR3 bases: TGTGCCAGCAGCACGTGGGACAGGAAGAACACTGAAGCTTTCTTT. This codes for CASSTWDRKNTEAFF.

The V gene is TRBV29-1, the J gene TRBJ1-1, with unresolved D. V was shortened by 4 bases and J by 6 bases, with 9 bases between the two germline ends. The CDR3 totals 11 residues. CDR1 is SQVTM and CDR2 is ANQGSEA in the germline V gene. The CDR3 region is CSVGGGSEAFF. Written as DNA, the CDR3 is TGCAGCGTTGGAGGCGGTTCTGAAGCTTTCTTT. Combining the CDR3 with reference TRBV29-1 and TRBJ1-1 gives the whole variable domain SAVISQKPSRDICQRGTSLTIQCQVDSQVTMMFWYRQQPGQSLTLIATANQGSEATYESGFVIDKFPISRPNLTFSTLTVSNMSPEDSSIYLCSVGGGSEAFFGQGTRLTVV.

The CDR3 spells CASSFGIKETQYF. The CDR3 nucleotides read TGTGCCAGCAGCTTCGGGATTAAAGAGACCCAGTACTTC. J is TRBJ2-5 and V is TRBV5-4, with D maybe TRBD2 (5 bases). The V gene's germline CDR1 is SGHNT and CDR2 YYREEE (reference sequence). V was shortened by 2 bases and J by 3 bases, with 8 bases between the two germline ends. This CDR3 has 13 residues.

The chain recombines TRBV2 with TRBJ1-1; TRBD1 aligns across 7 bases. V gave up 5 bases and J gave up 5 bases; unmatched junction bases: 5. The CDR3 spans 13 residues. Germline values: CDR1 SNHLY, CDR2 FYNNEI. DNA of the CDR3: TGTGCCAGCAGTTACAGGGGCGGGACTGAAGCTTTCTTT. It translates to CASSYRGGTEAFF.

This clone appeared a single time. The rearrangement uses TRBV7-2 and TRBJ2-7, with 12 positions matching TRBD2. With 4 bases clipped from V and 5 bases from J, the junction kept 9 bases outside the gene matches. This CDR3 spans 16 amino acids. The germline V gene encodes CDR1 SGHTA and CDR2 FQGNSA. The CDR3: CASSSQTSGSPHEQYF. The CDR3 DNA follows: TGTGCCAGCAGCTCTCAGACTAGCGGGAGTCCCCACGAGCAGTACTTC.

The chain carries TRBV5-1 and TRBJ1-2, with D perhaps TRBD1 (6 bases). V was trimmed by 3 bases and J by 7 bases, leaving 16 bases between them. Germline CDR1 is SGHRS and CDR2 is YFSETQ. There are 14 residues in the CDR3. This CDR3 is CASSSQGGEGGYTF. CDR3 coding DNA: TGCGCCAGCAGCTCACAGGGAGGGGAAGGTGGCTACACCTTC. Looking up the rest from reference TRBV5-1 and TRBJ1-2 gives the full variable domain: KAGVTQTPRYLIKTRGQQVTLSCSPISGHRSVSWYQQTPGQGLQFLFEYFSETQRNKGNFPGRFSGRQFSNSRSEMNVSTLELGDSALYLCASSSQGGEGGYTFGSGTRLTVV.

The rearrangement uses TRBV27 and TRBJ2-1; D unresolved. CDR1 is MNHEY and CDR2 is SMNVEV in the germline V gene (reference sequence). The CDR3 runs to 13 residues. V lost 7 bases, J lost 3 bases, and 10 bases lay in between. The CDR3 loop reads CASTRRGYNEQFF. CDR3 nucleotide sequence: TGTGCCAGCACACGAAGAGGCTACAATGAGCAGTTCTTC.

The chain carries TRBV2 and TRBJ1-1; 7 bases map to TRBD1. The length of the CDR3 is 13 residues. Germline trimming cut 4 bases from V and 4 bases from J; bases unmatched to any gene: 3. CDR1 SNHLY and CDR2 FYNNEI come from the germline V gene. For the CDR3, the DNA is TGTGCCAGCAGTGGACAGGGACTCACTGAAGCTTTCTTT. Protein product: CASSGQGLTEAFF.

The V call is TRBV7-2, the J call TRBJ2-2; TRBD1 aligns across 9 bases. Per germline, CDR1 SGHTA and CDR2 FQGNSA. After removal of 5 bases from V and 3 bases from J, the junction contained 4 bases not matched to a gene. This CDR3 has 15 amino acids. The CDR3 sequence is CASSTGQGYTGELFF. The CDR3 bases are TGTGCCAGCAGCACCGGACAGGGGTACACCGGGGAGCTGTTTTTT.

V usage is TRBV27 and J usage is TRBJ1-1; the match to TRBD1 covers 7 bases. V was clipped by 6 bases and J by 0 bases; unmatched bases: 7. This CDR3 is built from 15 residues. CDR1 MNHEY and CDR2 SMNVEV come from the germline V gene (reference sequence). CDR3 in amino acids: CASSSGQIMNTEAFF. In DNA form, the CDR3 reads TGTGCCAGCAGCTCGGGACAGATCATGAACACTGAAGCTTTCTTT.

The rearrangement joins TRBV7-7 to TRBJ2-7; 10 bases are shared with TRBD1. The junction had 7 bases not matched to a gene; V was cut back by 5 bases and J by 3 bases. The CDR3 covers 15 residues. The germline gives CDR1 SSHAT, CDR2 FNYEAQ (reference sequence). The CDR3: CASSTGTGASYEQYF. The CDR3, as DNA: TGTGCCAGCAGCACCGGGACAGGGGCGAGCTACGAGCAGTACTTC.

This clone occurred a few times. The rearrangement uses TRBV5-4 and TRBJ2-7; TRBD2 matches at 12 bases. Unmatched junction bases numbered 5, after V lost 3 bases and J lost 7 bases. CDR3 length: 14 residues. From germline, CDR1 is SGHNT and CDR2 YYREEE (reference sequence). Here the CDR3 reads CASSSSGGAKEQYF. The CDR3 DNA reads TGTGCCAGCAGCTCTAGCGGGGGGGCGAAGGAGCAGTACTTC.

The rearrangement uses TRBV27 and TRBJ2-1, with TRBD2 matching 7 bases. CDR1 and CDR2 (germline): MNHEY, SMNVEV (reference sequence). The CDR3 consists of 14 residues. V was pared by 7 bases and J by 4 bases, with 7 bases of the junction left unmatched. The CDR3: CASMKRGLYNEQFF. The CDR3 nucleotides are TGTGCCAGCATGAAGCGGGGCCTATACAATGAGCAGTTCTTC.

CDR3 sequence: CASSSGQGFGDTQYF. Here the CDR3 DNA reads TGCGCCAGCAGCTCGGGACAGGGGTTCGGAGATACGCAGTATTTT. The rearrangement uses TRBV5-1 and TRBJ2-3; 10 nucleotides line up with TRBD1. The CDR3 loop spans 15 amino acids. Trimming at V came to 3 bases and at J to 5 bases, leaving 6 bases not matched to a gene. CDR1 and CDR2 (germline): SGHRS, YFSETQ.